This T cell receptor (beta chain) was sequenced during a study of T cells in Graves' hyperthyroidism and ophthalmopathy. Study as a whole: Peripheral blood specimens were obtained at initial diagnosis, prior to any treatment. Study results and caveats: Most thyroid clonotypes expanded above 0.001 appeared in blood too.

Ophthalmopathy patients had moderate-to-severe active disease, CAS ≥3, NOSPECS ≥4, and disease duration under 3 months. This CDR3 has 14 residues. V gave up 7 bases and J gave up 7 bases, with 19 bases separating them. Germline V gives CDR1 MNHEY, CDR2 SMNVEV (reference sequence). From RNA transcripts, TCR beta CDR3 regions were amplified. HTBI primers were employed in a first-round RT-PCR of the TCR CDR3. TCRdb re-called the multiplex PCR reads with MiXCR, one entry per CDR3 protein. The table records over 350,000 distinct CDR3 sequences, roughly 14% of them present only once. Details on this clonotype: Its specificity is unknown.

The chain carries TRBV27 and TRBJ1-2; D may be TRBD1 (6 bases). The sequence came from a man younger than 35 with Graves' ophthalmopathy. The sequencing sample was made of blood. The CDR3 nucleotides are TGTGCCAGCAAAATCGGGGGGGCGGTGGGTGGCTACACCTTC. Translated, it gives CASKIGGAVGGYTF.